These 2 T cell receptor beta chains originate from one sample sequenced in a study of T cell changes during pregnancy in multiple sclerosis. TCRdb's copy holds only in-frame clones and misses some; the assay was immunoSEQ multiplex PCR. The sample records some 51,000 clones, 94% being singletons. Material: CD4+ T cells from peripheral blood mononuclear cells, obtained in the first trimester of pregnancy. The receptors were gathered from a female donor with multiple sclerosis, enrolled in a pregnancy study.

The chain links TRBV4-2 to TRBJ2-1; 10 positions match TRBD2. The CDR3 length is 19 residues. The V gene end was trimmed by 1 base and the J gene end by 8 bases; junction bases not matched to a gene: 17. Germline V CDR1 and CDR2: LGHNA, YNFKEQ. The CDR3 sequence: CASSQVSQASGGGVYEQFF. CDR3 DNA: TGTGCCAGCAGCCAAGTCAGCCAGGCTAGCGGGGGCGGGGTGTATGAGCAGTTCTTC.

The CDR3, as DNA: TGTGCCAGTAGCCCCTATGGAATTGGCCAGACAGGGGGCCATGAAGCTTTCTTT. It translates to CASSPYGIGQTGGHEAFF. This chain connects TRBV19 to TRBJ1-1; TRBD1 matches 10 bases. Germline lookup yields CDR1 LNHDA and CDR2 SQIVND (reference sequence). The trim removed 6 bases at V and 7 bases at J, leaving 20 bases unmatched. The CDR3 sequence is 18 residues long.